This T cell receptor beta chain was observed in a study of blood T cell repertoires in COVID-19. CDR3 length: 15 amino acids. V was clipped by 7 bases and J by 5 bases, with 20 bases between them. Germline V gene data show CDR1 as MNHEY and CDR2 as SVGAGI. Authors' processing steps: Reference gene primers were amplified, and this amplification served to estimate nucleated cell counts. TCRdb's table, derived via immunoSEQ multiplex PCR, lists solely in-frame clones and lacks some. The DNA was the basis for D and trimming; V, J and clone size are from that table. The data show 150,000 to 200,000 clones, 85% to 95% seen once.

The specimen was peripheral blood. The sequence came from a woman aged 55-70 years with COVID-19, enrolled during active disease. The V call is TRBV6-5, the J call TRBJ1-1; D may be TRBD1 (6 bases). The CDR3 region is CASIPNGGARTEAFF. The CDR3 bases are TGTGCCAGCATCCCGAATGGGGGGGCGCGGACTGAAGCTTTCTTT.